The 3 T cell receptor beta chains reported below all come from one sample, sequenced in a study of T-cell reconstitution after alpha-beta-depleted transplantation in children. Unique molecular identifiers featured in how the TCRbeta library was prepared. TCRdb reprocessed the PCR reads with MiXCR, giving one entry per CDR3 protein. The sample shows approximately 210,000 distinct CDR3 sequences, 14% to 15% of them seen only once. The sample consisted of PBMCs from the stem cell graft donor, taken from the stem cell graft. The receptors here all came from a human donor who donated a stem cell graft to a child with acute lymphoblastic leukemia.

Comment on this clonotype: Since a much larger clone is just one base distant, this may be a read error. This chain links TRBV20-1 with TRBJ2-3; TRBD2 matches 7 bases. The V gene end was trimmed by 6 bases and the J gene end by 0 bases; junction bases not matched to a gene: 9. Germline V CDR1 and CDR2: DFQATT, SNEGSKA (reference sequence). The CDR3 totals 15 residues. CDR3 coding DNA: TGCAGTGCCGCATCTCCTAGCGGAAGCACAGATACGCAGTATTTT. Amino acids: CSAASPSGSTDTQYF.

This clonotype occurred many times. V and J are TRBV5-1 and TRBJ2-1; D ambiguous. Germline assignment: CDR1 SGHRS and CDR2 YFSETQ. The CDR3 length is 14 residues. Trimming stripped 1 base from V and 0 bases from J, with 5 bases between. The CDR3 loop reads CASSLRLSYNEQFF. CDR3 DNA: TGCGCCAGCAGCTTGAGACTCTCCTACAATGAGCAGTTCTTC.

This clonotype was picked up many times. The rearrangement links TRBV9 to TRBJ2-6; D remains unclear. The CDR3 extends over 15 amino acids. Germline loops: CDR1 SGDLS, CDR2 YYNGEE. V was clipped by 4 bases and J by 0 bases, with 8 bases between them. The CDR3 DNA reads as TGTGCCAGCAGCCTTACCAGCTCTGGGGCCAACGTCCTGACTTTC. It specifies CASSLTSSGANVLTF.